Below are 27 T cell receptor beta chains sequenced from a single sample in a study of T cell repertoires in cytomegalovirus infection. MiXCR was run by TCRdb on the reads, yielding one entry per CDR3 protein. The sample has approximately 100,000 distinct CDR3 sequences, 42% seen once. Antigens of these TCRs are unknown. This sample comprised CD8+ T cells from cultured PBMCs, obtained from culture after CMV antigen stimulation. The receptor source for this set is a human donor in good health (CMV status not recorded). Some clones in this sample may be carry-over from other donors' samples.

The chain uses TRBV19 and TRBJ2-2; 15 nucleotides agree with TRBD2. CDR1 is LNHDA and CDR2 is SQIVND in the germline V gene (reference sequence). The CDR3 is made up of 18 amino acids. The V gene end was trimmed by 5 bases and the J gene end by 7 bases; junction bases not matched to a gene: 11. The chain's CDR3 is CASSAGLAGGPVGGELFF. The CDR3, as DNA: TGTGCCAGTAGTGCGGGACTAGCGGGGGGTCCGGTCGGCGGGGAGCTGTTTTTT.

This chain joins TRBV27 and TRBJ2-1, with no clear D. V was shortened by 2 bases and J by 7 bases, with 12 bases between the two germline ends. The CDR3 loop spans 14 amino acids. Germline V gene sequence: CDR1 MNHEY, CDR2 SMNVEV (reference sequence). The CDR3 spells CASSLTTMGNEQFF. The CDR3 region has the DNA TGTGCCAGCAGTTTAACGACGATGGGGAATGAGCAGTTCTTC.

This clonotype appeared a few times. This sequence joins TRBV7-8 and TRBJ1-1, with 8 bases fitting TRBD1. The CDR3 has 14 residues. Germline lookup yields CDR1 SGHVS and CDR2 FQNEAQ. V lost 4 bases and J lost 7; bases outside the gene matches: 8. The CDR3 reads CASSSTGVGGEAFF. CDR3 coding DNA: TGTGCCAGCAGCTCGACAGGGGTCGGAGGTGAAGCTTTCTTT.

The J gene is TRBJ2-3, the V gene TRBV29-1; 8 nucleotides line up with TRBD2. CDR1 is SQVTM, CDR2 ANQGSEA, per germline. This CDR3 has 18 amino acids. The junction had 17 bases not matched to a gene; V was cut back by 6 bases and J by 0 bases. CDR3 sequence (DNA): TGCAGCGTCGCCGGGGAGTTGGGGCGGGGGGTGAGCACAGATACGCAGTATTTT. The encoded protein is CSVAGELGRGVSTDTQYF.

V is TRBV19 and J is TRBJ1-1; D gene ambiguous. Germline V gene lookup returns CDR1 LNHDA and CDR2 SQIVND (reference sequence). The CDR3 has 12 residues. The V and J ends lost 6 bases and 4 bases respectively, with 9 bases between them. The chain's CDR3 is CASRSGVTEAFF. CDR3 bases: TGTGCCAGTAGAAGTGGGGTCACTGAAGCTTTCTTT.

This clonotype was picked up a small number of times. V and J are TRBV7-8 and TRBJ2-3, with 10 nucleotides matching TRBD2. Germline CDR1 and CDR2: SGHVS and FQNEAQ. The V gene end was trimmed by 5 bases and the J gene end by 6 bases; junction bases not matched to a gene: 8. CDR3 length: 15 amino acids. The CDR3 DNA is TGTGCCAGCAGCCTACTAGCGGGGCCCGCCGATACGCAGTATTTT. Its protein product is CASSLLAGPADTQYF.

Comments on this clonotype: A read error may be the cause here, since a much bigger clone is one base away. The missing conserved phenylalanine or tryptophan at the end of this CDR3 makes a read error likely. The J gene is TRBJ1-1, the V gene TRBV27; D is uncertain. Germline V CDR1 and CDR2: MNHEY, SMNVEV (reference sequence). V lost 0 bases and J 6 bases, leaving 8 bases between the germline ends. The CDR3 is 13 amino acids. CDR3 sequence reads: CASSLSKGAEAFS. For the CDR3, the DNA is TGTGCCAGCAGTTTATCTAAGGGTGCTGAAGCTTTCTCT.

The chain couples TRBV16 to TRBJ2-7; TRBD1 aligns across 10 bases. The CDR3 is made up of 15 amino acids. Per the germline V gene, CDR1 is KGHSY and CDR2 is FQNENV. V lost 2 bases to trimming and J lost 6 bases; unmatched junction nucleotides: 7. The CDR3 DNA sequence: TGTGCCAGCAGCCAACCGGACAGGGGGGAGGGCGAGCAGTACTTC. Protein product: CASSQPDRGEGEQYF.

This clonotype was recorded at least ten times. The V call is TRBV7-9, the J call TRBJ1-6, with 8 positions matching TRBD1. After removal of 5 bases from V and 8 bases from J, the junction contained 8 bases not matched to a gene. This CDR3 comprises 15 residues. The V gene's germline CDR1 is SEHNR and CDR2 FQNEAQ (reference sequence). The CDR3 protein is CASSPPDRADSPLHF. CDR3 in DNA: TGTGCCAGCAGCCCTCCGGACAGGGCCGATTCACCCCTCCACTTT.

V gene TRBV7-6 combines with J gene TRBJ1-1; TRBD1 aligns across 8 bases. The CDR3 is 13 residues long. Germline values: CDR1 SGHVS, CDR2 FNYEAQ. V shed 6 bases and J 11 bases; nucleotides not matched to a gene: 11. The CDR3 nucleotides read TGTGCCAGCAGTTTCCCAGGGGGCTTGGTGGCTTTCTTT. Translated, it gives CASSFPGGLVAFF.

This clonotype was observed a few times. The genes are TRBV4-1 and TRBJ2-5; D gene uncertain. Germline V lookup: CDR1 MGHRA, CDR2 YSYEKL. CDR3 length: 14 amino acids. V was trimmed by 4 bases and J by 7 bases, leaving 16 bases between them. The CDR3 loop reads CASSLRSEPGTQYF. DNA of the CDR3: TGCGCCAGCAGCCTCAGGTCCGAACCGGGGACCCAGTACTTC.

This chain connects TRBV7-9 to TRBJ2-4; D gene ambiguous. Germline V gene data show CDR1 as SEHNR and CDR2 as FQNEAQ (reference sequence). This CDR3 comprises 14 residues. Trimming took off 5 bases at V and 0 bases at J, with 8 bases between the two ends. The CDR3 reads CASSVEVAKNIQYF. The CDR3 coding sequence is TGTGCCAGCAGCGTCGAGGTAGCCAAAAACATTCAGTACTTC. Using reference TRBV7-9 and TRBJ2-4 for the parts outside the CDR3, the full variable domain is DTGVSQNPRHKITKRGQNVTFRCDPISEHNRLYWYRQTLGQGPEFLTYFQNEAQLEKSRLLSDRFSAERPKGSFSTLEIQRTEQGDSAMYLCASSVEVAKNIQYFGAGTRLSVL.

A single count supports this clonotype. This chain links TRBV5-1 with TRBJ1-2; weak D call: TRBD1 (5 bases). This CDR3 is built from 13 residues. CDR1 SGHRS and CDR2 YFSETQ come from the germline V gene. Trimming took off 1 base at V and 8 bases at J, with 12 bases between the two ends. The CDR3 nucleotides are TGCGCCAGCAGCTTGACAGGCCCGGCGGGCTACACCTTC. This translates into CASSLTGPAGYTF. The full variable domain, its missing parts supplied by reference TRBV5-1 and TRBJ1-2, is KAGVTQTPRYLIKTRGQQVTLSCSPISGHRSVSWYQQTPGQGLQFLFEYFSETQRNKGNFPGRFSGRQFSNSRSEMNVSTLELGDSALYLCASSLTGPAGYTFGSGTRLTVV.

The chain joins TRBV7-9 to TRBJ2-5, with 7 bases lining up with TRBD2. This CDR3 has 13 residues. Germline V gene data show CDR1 as SEHNR and CDR2 as FQNEAQ (reference sequence). The ends lost 7 bases at V and 1 base at J; junction bases unmatched: 3. The CDR3 nucleotides read TGTGCCAGCACCAGCGGGGCCCAAGAGACCCAGTACTTC. It encodes CASTSGAQETQYF.

The table lists this clonotype with a few counts. This chain joins TRBV4-1 and TRBJ2-2; 8 positions agree with TRBD1. Germline V lookup: CDR1 MGHRA, CDR2 YSYEKL. Unmatched junction bases numbered 13, after V lost 1 base and J lost 6 bases. CDR3 length: 18 residues. The CDR3 sequence is CASSQGGQGTLTAGELFF. DNA for the CDR3: TGCGCCAGCAGCCAAGGCGGACAGGGAACCCTAACGGCCGGGGAGCTGTTTTTT.

This chain joins TRBV20-1 and TRBJ1-2; 9 nucleotides align to TRBD1. The germline V gene encodes CDR1 DFQATT and CDR2 SNEGSKA (reference sequence). With V trimmed by 3 bases and J by 4 bases, 3 bases remained unmatched. The length of the CDR3 is 13 residues. Written as DNA, the CDR3 is TGCAGTGCTAGTGAGACAGGGGGCTATGGCTACACCTTC. Amino acids: CSASETGGYGYTF.

J is TRBJ1-1 and V is TRBV27, with a possible D match to TRBD1 (5 bases). V was clipped by 5 bases and J by 0 bases, with 7 bases between them. CDR3 length equals 13 residues. Germline-derived CDR1 and CDR2 are MNHEY and SMNVEV (reference sequence). In DNA form, the CDR3 reads TGTGCCAGCAGTGACAGATTGAACACTGAAGCTTTCTTT. The encoded protein is CASSDRLNTEAFF.

The chain combines TRBV5-1 with TRBJ2-3; the match to TRBD2 covers 8 bases. Per the germline V gene, CDR1 is SGHRS and CDR2 is YFSETQ. The CDR3 contains 14 residues. Trimming removed 4 bases from V and 1 base from J; junction bases left unmatched: 2. The CDR3 sequence: CASSNSGGTDTQYF. The CDR3 nucleotides read TGCGCCAGCAGCAATAGCGGGGGCACAGATACGCAGTATTTT.

The chain is built from TRBV7-9 and TRBJ1-1; tentative D call: TRBD1 (5 bases). The CDR3 contains 15 residues. Trimming removed 4 bases from V and 4 bases from J, with 16 bases in between. In germline, CDR1 is SEHNR, CDR2 FQNEAQ (reference sequence). The CDR3: CASSSRTAGTTEAFF. CDR3 bases: TGTGCCAGCAGCTCGAGAACCGCAGGGACCACTGAAGCTTTCTTT.

The chain combines TRBV12-3 or TRBV12-4 with TRBJ2-7; D remains ambiguous. V gave up 5 bases and J gave up 0 bases, with 8 bases separating them. There are 13 residues in the CDR3. The CDR3 region is CASSPEISYEQYF. As DNA, the CDR3 is TGTGCCAGCAGTCCGGAAATCTCCTACGAGCAGTACTTC.

This clonotype showed up just a few times. The J gene is TRBJ1-5, the V gene TRBV7-6; 11 bases are a match to TRBD1. This CDR3 has 16 residues. Per the germline V gene, CDR1 is SGHVS and CDR2 is FNYEAQ. Losses at the gene ends were 2 bases for V and 4 bases for J; bases not matched to a gene: 4. The CDR3 reads CASSLSGTGGNQPQHF. The CDR3 DNA is TGTGCCAGCAGCTTAAGTGGGACAGGGGGAAATCAGCCCCAGCATTTT.

This chain links TRBV19 with TRBJ2-1, with D hard to call. Germline V gives CDR1 LNHDA, CDR2 SQIVND (reference sequence). The CDR3 length is 13 residues. The germline V and J ends were trimmed by 7 bases and 4 bases, with 11 bases remaining between them. CDR3: CASNPGWYNEQFF. The CDR3 nucleotides read TGTGCCAGTAACCCGGGTTGGTACAATGAGCAGTTCTTC.

In this sample, this clonotype turned up a few times. This rearrangement joins TRBV12-3 or TRBV12-4 to TRBJ1-1, with a tentative D call TRBD1 (5 bases). The CDR3 has 14 residues. V was shortened by 4 bases and J by 3 bases, with 12 bases between the two germline ends. The CDR3 DNA reads as TGTGCCAGCAGTTCTTGGAGGGACGACACTGAAGCTTTCTTT. It encodes CASSSWRDDTEAFF.

This clonotype was seen only a few times. The rearrangement joins TRBV4-1 to TRBJ2-6; a possible D gene is TRBD1 (5 bases). The CDR3 length is 18 residues. Trimming took 1 base from V and 0 from J, leaving 13 bases between them. From germline, CDR1 is MGHRA and CDR2 YSYEKL. In nucleotides, the CDR3 is TGCGCCAGCAGCCAAGTCGGGCAGGGTTACTCTGGGGCCAACGTCCTGACTTTC. Its protein product is CASSQVGQGYSGANVLTF.

The DNA of the CDR3 is TGTGCCAGCAGTCCCCTATACTATGGCTACACCTTC. It translates to CASSPLYYGYTF. The rearrangement uses TRBV28 and TRBJ1-2, with D hard to call. Germline V gene lookup returns CDR1 MDHEN and CDR2 SYDVKM. V shed 5 bases and J shed 3 bases, with 7 bases lying between them. The CDR3 is 12 residues long.

The chain employs TRBV6-2 or TRBV6-3 and TRBJ2-2; D gene unclear. Trimming removed 5 bases from V and 1 base from J, with 14 bases in between. Germline CDR1 is MNHEY and CDR2 is SVGEGT. The CDR3 loop spans 16 amino acids. The CDR3, as DNA: TGTGCCAGCAGTAACTTTAATTGGGAGAACACCGGGGAGCTGTTTTTT. The encoded protein is CASSNFNWENTGELFF.

The V call is TRBV6-5, the J call TRBJ1-2; D is perhaps TRBD1 (5 bases). The length of the CDR3 is 13 residues. The V gene lost 6 bases and the J gene lost 4 bases, with 12 bases spanning the gap. Germline CDR1 reads MNHEY; CDR2 reads SVGAGI. CDR3 sequence: CASSYPGGYGYTF. The CDR3 DNA reads as TGTGCCAGCAGCTACCCGGGGGGCTATGGCTACACCTTC.